This entry lists 4 T cell receptor beta chains sequenced from one sample in a study of human T cells and chemical hapten exposure. TCRdb re-called the RACE reads with MiXCR, one entry per CDR3 protein. This table has 250,000 or so distinct CDR3 sequences, about 8.1% appearing once. Sample time point: pre-sensitization, week 0. The treatment here: therapeutic diphenylcyclopropenone sensitization with weekly scalp DPC. The material sequenced was whole blood, taken in connection with sensitization to the hapten diphenylcyclopropenone (DPC). These receptors were taken from a woman aged 40 to 50 with alopecia areata. Some clones in this sample may be carry-over from other donors' samples.

The rearrangement uses TRBV20-1 and TRBJ2-7; 8 bases match TRBD2. V lost 1 base and J lost 12; bases outside the gene matches: 14. CDR1 is DFQATT and CDR2 is SNEGSKA in the germline V gene (reference sequence). This CDR3 is 14 amino acids long. The CDR3 DNA sequence: TGCAGTGCTAGAGTACCTAGCGGAAGCGGGAGCGGGTACTTC. The encoded protein is CSARVPSGSGSGYF.

This clonotype was recorded at least ten times. This chain links TRBV6-2 or TRBV6-3 with TRBJ2-7; D call uncertain. CDR1 is MNHEY, CDR2 SVGEGT, per germline. Trimming shortened V by 6 bases and J by 7 bases, and 13 bases separated the two germline ends. There are 12 residues in the CDR3. Here the CDR3 reads CASSTDWGEQYF. CDR3 DNA: TGTGCCAGCAGCACAGACTGGGGTGAGCAGTACTTC.

This clonotype appeared a few times. The genes are TRBV15 and TRBJ2-3, with D possibly matching TRBD2 (5 bases). There are 13 residues in the CDR3. Germline V gene data show CDR1 as LNHNV and CDR2 as YYDKDF (reference sequence). V was clipped by 0 bases and J by 6 bases, with 7 bases between them. Written as DNA, the CDR3 is TGTGCCACCAGCAGAGATCGGAGGGATACGCAGTATTTT. Translating it yields CATSRDRRDTQYF.

The chain carries TRBV20-1 and TRBJ1-4; TRBD1 agrees at 7 bases. The CDR3 extends over 14 amino acids. CDR1 is DFQATT, CDR2 SNEGSKA, per germline (reference sequence). Trimming at V came to 1 base and at J to 8 bases, leaving 7 bases not matched to a gene. The CDR3 coding sequence is TGCAGTGCTAGAGGATCAGGGGGGTCGGAAAAACTGTTTTTT. Translating it yields CSARGSGGSEKLFF.